This record looks at one T cell receptor (beta chain) sequence and its context. Antigen specificity is unknown. The data stem from a study of cytomegalovirus exposure and HLA in healthy donors. Study-wide results and caveats: Further analysis, carried out later, found HLA-associated TCR beta chains more clonally expanded than equally common other chains. Diagnosis of cytomegalovirus status made by the classifier reportedly showed high specificity and sensitivity. Trimming of TCR beta V- and J-genes showed a link, identified in a later analysis, to a missense DCLRE1C variant.

In the PCR, 60 Vbeta and 13 Jbeta primers were used. The repertoire was sequenced with immunoSEQ multiplex PCR; TCRdb's copy has only in-frame clones and lacks some. This table has approximately 190,000 clones, around 83% appearing once. This CDR3 contains 14 residues. The germline V gene encodes CDR1 SGHRS and CDR2 YFSETQ. The V end was cut by 2 bases, the J end by 6 bases, with 14 bases between. Sequencing input: PBMCs. V gene TRBV5-1 combines with J gene TRBJ1-2, with D possibly TRBD1 on 5 matching bases. The receptor's source is a man aged 40-49 years in good health and CMV-seropositive. The CDR3 protein is CASSLKGNVNGYTF. CDR3 sequence (DNA): TGCGCCAGCAGCTTAAAGGGGAATGTAAATGGCTACACCTTC.